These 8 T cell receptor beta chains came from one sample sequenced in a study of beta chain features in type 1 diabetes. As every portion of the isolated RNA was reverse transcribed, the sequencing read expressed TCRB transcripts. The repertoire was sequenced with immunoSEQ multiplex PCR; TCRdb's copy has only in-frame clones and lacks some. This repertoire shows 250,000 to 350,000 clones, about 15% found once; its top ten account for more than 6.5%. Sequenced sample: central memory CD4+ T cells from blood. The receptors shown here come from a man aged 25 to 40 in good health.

CDR3 DNA sequence: TGTGCCAGCAGGCAGAAAGTAGCGGGGGCATACTACGAGCAGTACTTC. Translating it yields CASRQKVAGAYYEQYF. The rearrangement links TRBV6-6 to TRBJ2-7; 9 bases match TRBD2. Germline V gene lookup returns CDR1 MNHNY and CDR2 SVGAGI (reference sequence). V dropped 6 bases and J dropped 3; count of bases not matched to a gene: 12. CDR3 size: 16 residues.

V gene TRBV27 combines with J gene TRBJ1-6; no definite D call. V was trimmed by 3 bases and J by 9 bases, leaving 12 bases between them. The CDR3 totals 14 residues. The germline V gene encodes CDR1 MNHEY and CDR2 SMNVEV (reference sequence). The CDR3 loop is CASSFAGSASPLHF. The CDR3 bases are TGTGCCAGCAGTTTTGCGGGGAGCGCTTCACCCCTCCACTTT.

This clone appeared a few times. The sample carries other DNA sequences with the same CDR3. The CDR3 protein is CASSVASGGRETQYF. CDR3 sequence (DNA): TGTGCCAGCAGCGTAGCCAGCGGGGGTCGGGAGACCCAGTACTTC. The chain couples TRBV9 to TRBJ2-5; the match to TRBD2 covers 8 bases. This CDR3 is built from 15 residues. Germline V lookup: CDR1 SGDLS, CDR2 YYNGEE. The V and J ends lost 0 bases and 5 bases, in that order; junction bases with no gene match: 6.

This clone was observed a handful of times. For the CDR3, the DNA is TGTGCCAGCAGCTTAGTTCCAGGAATCTACGAGCAGTACTTC. This translates into CASSLVPGIYEQYF. The chain employs TRBV7-2 and TRBJ2-7; D gene uncertain. CDR1 is SGHTA and CDR2 is FQGNSA in the germline V gene. The length of the CDR3 is 14 residues. The V end was cut by 1 base, the J end by 3 bases, with 10 bases between.

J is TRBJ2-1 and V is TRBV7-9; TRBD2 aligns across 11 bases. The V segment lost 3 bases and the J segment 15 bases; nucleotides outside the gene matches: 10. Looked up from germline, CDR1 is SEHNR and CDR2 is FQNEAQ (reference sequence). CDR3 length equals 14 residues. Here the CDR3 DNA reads TGTGCCAGCAGCTTGCAACTAGCGGGAGCGGTTCGGTTCTTC. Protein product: CASSLQLAGAVRFF.

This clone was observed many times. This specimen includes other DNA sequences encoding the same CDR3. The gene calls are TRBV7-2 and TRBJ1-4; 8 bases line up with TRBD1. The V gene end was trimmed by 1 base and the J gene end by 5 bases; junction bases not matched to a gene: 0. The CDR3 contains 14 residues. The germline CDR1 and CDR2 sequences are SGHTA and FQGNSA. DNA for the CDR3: TGTGCCAGCAGCTTAGACAGGGGGAATGAAAAACTGTTTTTT. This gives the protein CASSLDRGNEKLFF.

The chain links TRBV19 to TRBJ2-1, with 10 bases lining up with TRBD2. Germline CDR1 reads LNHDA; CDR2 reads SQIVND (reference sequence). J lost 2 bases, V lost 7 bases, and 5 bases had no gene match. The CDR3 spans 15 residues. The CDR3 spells CASTKGLATYNEQFF. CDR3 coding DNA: TGTGCCAGTACCAAGGGACTAGCGACCTACAATGAGCAGTTCTTC.

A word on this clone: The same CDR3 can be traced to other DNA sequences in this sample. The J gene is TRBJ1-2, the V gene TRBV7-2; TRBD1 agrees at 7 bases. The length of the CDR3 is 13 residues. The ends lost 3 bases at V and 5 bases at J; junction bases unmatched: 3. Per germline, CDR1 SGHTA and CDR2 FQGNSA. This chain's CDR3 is CASSFSTGYGYTF. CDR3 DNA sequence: TGTGCCAGCAGCTTCTCGACAGGGTATGGCTACACCTTC.